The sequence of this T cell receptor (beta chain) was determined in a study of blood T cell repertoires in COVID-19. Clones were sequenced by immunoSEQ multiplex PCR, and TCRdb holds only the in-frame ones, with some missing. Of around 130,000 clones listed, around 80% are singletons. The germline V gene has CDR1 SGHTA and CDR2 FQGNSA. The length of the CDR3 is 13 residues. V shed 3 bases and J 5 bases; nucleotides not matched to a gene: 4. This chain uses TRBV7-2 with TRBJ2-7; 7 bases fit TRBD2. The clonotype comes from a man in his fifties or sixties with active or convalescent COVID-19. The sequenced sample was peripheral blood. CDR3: CASSLGGADEQYF. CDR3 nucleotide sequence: TGTGCCAGCAGCTTGGGAGGGGCAGACGAGCAGTACTTC.